Below, 2 T cell receptor beta chains from the same sample are listed, as sequenced in a study of T cell repertoires in cytomegalovirus infection. TCRdb reprocessed the reads via MiXCR and lists one record per CDR3 protein. The sample includes approximately 120,000 distinct CDR3 sequences, about 30% of them seen just once. Which antigens these TCRs recognize remains unknown. The starting material was CD8+ T cells from cultured PBMCs, obtained from culture after CMV antigen stimulation. The receptors were sampled from a human donor in good health (CMV status not recorded). Some clones in this sample may be carry-over from other donors' samples.

The chain's CDR3 is CASSDGGHQETQYF. The CDR3 coding sequence is TGTGCCAGCAGCGATGGGGGACACCAAGAGACCCAGTACTTC. This rearrangement joins TRBV7-3 to TRBJ2-5; D assignment may be TRBD1 or TRBD2 (5 bases each). The V gene lost 5 bases and the J gene lost 0 bases, with 10 bases spanning the gap. Germline-derived CDR1 and CDR2 are SGHTA and FQGTGA. The CDR3 consists of 14 residues.

The chain joins TRBV4-1 to TRBJ2-7, with TRBD2 matching 9 bases. J was trimmed by 4 bases and V by 0 bases; bases with no gene match: 7. Germline V gene data show CDR1 as MGHRA and CDR2 as YSYEKL. The CDR3 is 16 residues long. The DNA of the CDR3 is TGCGCCAGCAGCCAAGATGCAGCTAGCGGGGTTTACGAGCAGTACTTC. Translated, it gives CASSQDAASGVYEQYF.